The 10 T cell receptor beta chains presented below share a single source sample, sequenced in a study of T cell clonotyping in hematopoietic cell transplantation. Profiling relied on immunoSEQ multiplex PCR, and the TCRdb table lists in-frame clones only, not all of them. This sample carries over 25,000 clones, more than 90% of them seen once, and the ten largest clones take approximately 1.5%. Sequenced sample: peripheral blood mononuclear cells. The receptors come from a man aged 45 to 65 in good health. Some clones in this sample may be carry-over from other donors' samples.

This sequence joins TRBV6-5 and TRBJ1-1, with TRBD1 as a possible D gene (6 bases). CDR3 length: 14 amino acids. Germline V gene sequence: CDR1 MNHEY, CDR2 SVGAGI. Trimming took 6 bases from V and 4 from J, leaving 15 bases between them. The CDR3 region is CASRVQGRLTEAFF. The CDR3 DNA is TGTGCCAGCAGGGTACAGGGCCGACTCACTGAAGCTTTCTTT.

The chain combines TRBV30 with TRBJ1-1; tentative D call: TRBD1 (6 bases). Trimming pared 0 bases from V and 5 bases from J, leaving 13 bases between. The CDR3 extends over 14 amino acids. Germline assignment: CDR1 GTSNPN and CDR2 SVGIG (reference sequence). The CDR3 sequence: CAWSVRLRGTEAFF. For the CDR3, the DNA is TGTGCCTGGAGTGTGCGTCTTAGGGGGACTGAAGCTTTCTTT. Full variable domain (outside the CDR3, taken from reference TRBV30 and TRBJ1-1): SQTIHQWPATLVQPVGSPLSLECTVEGTSNPNLYWYRQAAGRGLQLLFYSVGIGQISSEVPQNLSASRPQDRQFILSSKKLLLSDSGFYLCAWSVRLRGTEAFFGQGTRLTVV.

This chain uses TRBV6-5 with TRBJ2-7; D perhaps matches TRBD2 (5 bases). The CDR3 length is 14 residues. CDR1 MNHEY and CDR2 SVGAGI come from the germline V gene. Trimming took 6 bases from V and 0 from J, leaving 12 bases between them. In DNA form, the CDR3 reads TGTGCCAGCAGCTATAACCGGGACTCCTACGAGCAGTACTTC. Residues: CASSYNRDSYEQYF.

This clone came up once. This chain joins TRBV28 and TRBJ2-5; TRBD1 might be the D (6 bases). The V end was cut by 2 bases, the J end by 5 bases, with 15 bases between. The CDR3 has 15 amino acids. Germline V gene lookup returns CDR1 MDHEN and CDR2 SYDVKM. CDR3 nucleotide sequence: TGTGCCAGCAGTTTAGGGCTGGGGGCCCATGAGACCCAGTACTTC. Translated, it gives CASSLGLGAHETQYF. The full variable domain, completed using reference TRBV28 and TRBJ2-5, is DVKVTQSSRYLVKRTGEKVFLECVQDMDHENMFWYRQDPGLGLRLIYFSYDVKMKEKGDIPEGYSVSREKKERFSLILESASTNQTSMYLCASSLGLGAHETQYFGPGTRLLVL.

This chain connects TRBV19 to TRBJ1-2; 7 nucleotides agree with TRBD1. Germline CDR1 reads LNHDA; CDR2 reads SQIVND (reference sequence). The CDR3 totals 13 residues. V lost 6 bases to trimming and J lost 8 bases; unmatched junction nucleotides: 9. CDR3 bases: TGTGCCAGTAGAACACAGGGGAGGGGAGGCTACACCTTC. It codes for CASRTQGRGGYTF.

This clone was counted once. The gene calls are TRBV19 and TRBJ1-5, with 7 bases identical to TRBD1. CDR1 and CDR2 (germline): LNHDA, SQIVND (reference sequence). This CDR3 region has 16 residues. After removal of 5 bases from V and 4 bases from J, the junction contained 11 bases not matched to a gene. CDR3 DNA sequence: TGTGCCAGTAGTTCCAGTGACAGGGCCCTTAATCAGCCCCAGCATTTT. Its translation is CASSSSDRALNQPQHF.

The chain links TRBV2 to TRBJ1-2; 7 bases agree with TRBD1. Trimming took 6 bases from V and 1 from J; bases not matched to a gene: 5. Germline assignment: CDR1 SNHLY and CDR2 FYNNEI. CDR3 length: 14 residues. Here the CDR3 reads CASRGTADNYGYTF. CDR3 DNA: TGTGCCAGCAGGGGGACAGCGGATAACTATGGCTACACCTTC.

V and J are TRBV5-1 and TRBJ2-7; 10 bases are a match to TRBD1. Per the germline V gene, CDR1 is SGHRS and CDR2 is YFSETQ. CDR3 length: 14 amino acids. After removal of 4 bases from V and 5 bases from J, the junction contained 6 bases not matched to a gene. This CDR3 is CASSQRDRGDEQYF. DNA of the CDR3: TGCGCCAGCAGCCAGCGGGACAGGGGAGACGAGCAGTACTTC.

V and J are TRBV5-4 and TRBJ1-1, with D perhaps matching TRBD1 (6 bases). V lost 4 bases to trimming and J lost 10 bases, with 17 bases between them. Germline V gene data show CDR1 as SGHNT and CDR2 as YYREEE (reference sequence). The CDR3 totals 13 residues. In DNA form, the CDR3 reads TGTGCCAGCAGCCACGGACAGCCGCGGCGAGCTTTCTTT. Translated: CASSHGQPRRAFF.

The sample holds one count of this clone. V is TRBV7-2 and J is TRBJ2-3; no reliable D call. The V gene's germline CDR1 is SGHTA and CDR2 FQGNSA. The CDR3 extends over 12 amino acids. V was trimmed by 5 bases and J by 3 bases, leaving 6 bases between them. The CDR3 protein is CASSRRTDTQYF. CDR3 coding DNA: TGTGCCAGCAGCCGTCGGACAGATACGCAGTATTTT.